Detailed here is one T cell receptor beta chain. What it binds is unknown. The data were obtained in a study of T cells in localized non-small cell lung cancer. The table came from immunoSEQ multiplex PCR; TCRdb's copy has only in-frame clones and leaves some out. The sample shows about 27,000 clones, roughly 88% of them seen only once. Study-level findings and limits: The study found T cell clonality highest in uninvolved adjacent lung, above tumor. Increased T cell density in blood showed an association with longer overall survival. Within adjacent lung there appeared a median about 54 of the top 100 tumor clones.

The TCR was taken from a woman between 40 and 69 years old with stage I lung adenocarcinoma. The sequencing used peripheral blood, collected before any cancer treatment.

The CDR3 region has the DNA TGTGCCAGCAGCTTTAGGACTAGCGGGACCCACTTAAACAATGAGCAGTTCTTC. Its protein product is CASSFRTSGTHLNNEQFF. The gene calls are TRBV5-6 and TRBJ2-1, with TRBD2 matching over 12 bases. Germline V lookup: CDR1 SGHDT, CDR2 YYEEEE. The CDR3 is 18 residues long. J lost 5 bases, V lost 2 bases, and 11 bases had no gene match. Supplemented by reference TRBV5-6 and TRBJ2-1, the full variable domain reads DAGVTQSPTHLIKTRGQQVTLRCSPKSGHDTVSWYQQALGQGPQFIFQYYEEEERQRGNFPDRFSGHQFPNYSSELNVNALLLGDSALYLCASSFRTSGTHLNNEQFFGPGTRLTVL.